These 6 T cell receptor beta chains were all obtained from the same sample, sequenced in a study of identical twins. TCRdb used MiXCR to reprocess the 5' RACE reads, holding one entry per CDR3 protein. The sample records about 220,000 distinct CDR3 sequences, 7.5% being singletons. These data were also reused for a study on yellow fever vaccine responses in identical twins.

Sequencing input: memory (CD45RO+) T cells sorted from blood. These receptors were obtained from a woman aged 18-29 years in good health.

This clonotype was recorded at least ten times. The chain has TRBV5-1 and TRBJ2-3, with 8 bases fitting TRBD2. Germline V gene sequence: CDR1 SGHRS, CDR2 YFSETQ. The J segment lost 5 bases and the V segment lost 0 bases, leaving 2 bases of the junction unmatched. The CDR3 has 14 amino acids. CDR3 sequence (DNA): TGCGCCAGCAGCTTGGAGGCGGGAGGAGATACGCAGTATTTT. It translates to CASSLEAGGDTQYF. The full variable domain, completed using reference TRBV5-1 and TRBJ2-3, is KAGVTQTPRYLIKTRGQQVTLSCSPISGHRSVSWYQQTPGQGLQFLFEYFSETQRNKGNFPGRFSGRQFSNSRSEMNVSTLELGDSALYLCASSLEAGGDTQYFGPGTRLTVL.

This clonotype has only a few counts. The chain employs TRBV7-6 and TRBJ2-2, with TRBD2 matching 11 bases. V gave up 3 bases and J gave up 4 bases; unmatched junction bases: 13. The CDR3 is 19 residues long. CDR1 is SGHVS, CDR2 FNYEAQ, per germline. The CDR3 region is CASSFSPTSGGSGTGELFF. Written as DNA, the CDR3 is TGTGCCAGCAGCTTTTCCCCTACTAGCGGGGGATCTGGCACCGGGGAGCTGTTTTTT.

The CDR3 is CASSLVKGGTYEQYF. In DNA form, the CDR3 reads TGTGCCAGCAGTTTAGTAAAGGGGGGGACCTACGAGCAGTACTTC. This rearrangement joins TRBV27 to TRBJ2-7, with D possibly TRBD2 on 7 matching bases. The germline CDR1 and CDR2 sequences are MNHEY and SMNVEV (reference sequence). The V and J ends lost 2 bases and 2 bases respectively, with 13 bases between them. The length of the CDR3 is 15 residues.

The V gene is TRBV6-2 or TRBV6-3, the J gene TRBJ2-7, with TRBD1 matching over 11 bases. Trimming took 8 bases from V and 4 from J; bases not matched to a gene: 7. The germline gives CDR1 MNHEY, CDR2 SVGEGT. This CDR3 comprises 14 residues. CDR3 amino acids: CASRPGQGVYEQYF. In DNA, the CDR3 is TGTGCCAGCCGTCCGGGACAGGGGGTGTACGAGCAGTACTTC.

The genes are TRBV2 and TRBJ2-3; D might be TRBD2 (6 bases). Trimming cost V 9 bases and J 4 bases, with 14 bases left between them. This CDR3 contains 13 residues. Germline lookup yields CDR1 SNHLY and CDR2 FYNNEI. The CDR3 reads CASEGGTPDTQYF. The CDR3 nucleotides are TGTGCCAGTGAGGGCGGGACGCCAGATACGCAGTATTTT.

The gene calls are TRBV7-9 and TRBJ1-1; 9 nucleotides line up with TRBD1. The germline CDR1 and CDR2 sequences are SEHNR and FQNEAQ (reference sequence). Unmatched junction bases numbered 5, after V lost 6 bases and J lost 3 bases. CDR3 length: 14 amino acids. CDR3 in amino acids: CASSSTGGYTEAFF. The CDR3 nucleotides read TGTGCCAGCAGTTCTACAGGGGGCTACACTGAAGCTTTCTTT.